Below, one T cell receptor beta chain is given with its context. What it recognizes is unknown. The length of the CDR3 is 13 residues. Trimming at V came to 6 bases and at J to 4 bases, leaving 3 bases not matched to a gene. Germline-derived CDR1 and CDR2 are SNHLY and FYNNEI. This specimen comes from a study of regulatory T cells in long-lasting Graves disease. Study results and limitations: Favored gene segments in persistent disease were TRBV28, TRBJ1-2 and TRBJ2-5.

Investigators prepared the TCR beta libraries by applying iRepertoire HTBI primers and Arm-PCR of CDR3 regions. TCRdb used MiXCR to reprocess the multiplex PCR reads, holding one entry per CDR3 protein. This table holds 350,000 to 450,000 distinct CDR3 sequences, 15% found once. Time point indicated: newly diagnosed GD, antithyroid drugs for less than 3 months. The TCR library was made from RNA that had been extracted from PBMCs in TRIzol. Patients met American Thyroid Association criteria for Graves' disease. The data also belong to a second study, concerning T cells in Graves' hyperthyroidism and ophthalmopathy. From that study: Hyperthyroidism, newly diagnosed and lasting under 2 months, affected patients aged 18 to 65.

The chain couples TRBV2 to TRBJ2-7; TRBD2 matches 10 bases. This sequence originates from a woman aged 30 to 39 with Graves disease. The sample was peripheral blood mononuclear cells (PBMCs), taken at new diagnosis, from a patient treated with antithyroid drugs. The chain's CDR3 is CASREGLAYEQYF. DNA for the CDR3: TGTGCCAGCAGGGAGGGACTAGCGTACGAGCAGTACTTC.